The subject of this entry is one T cell receptor (beta chain). The target antigen is unknown. Splitting the CD4+ cells yielded a CD45RA+ naive subset and a CD45RA-negative memory subset. The V gene lost 0 bases and the J gene lost 0 bases, with 9 bases spanning the gap. Germline V gene sequence: CDR1 SGDLS, CDR2 YYNGEE. This CDR3 has 15 amino acids. The sample comes from a study of shared clonotypes between healthy human individuals. Overall study: Donors had three CD4 naive, three CD4 memory, two CD8 naive and one CD8 memory plate apiece. Whole-study results and caveats: Represented diversity (both genetic and exposure-history) was limited by the small number of donors.

Assay: immunoSEQ multiplex PCR; the TCRdb copy retains only in-frame clones and omits some. This sample has over a million clones, with 78% found just once. The sequenced sample was memory CD4+ T cells from PBMCs. Subset noted: CD45RA-negative fraction. The clonotype comes from a young man in good health. Some clones in this sample may be carry-over from other donors' samples. The chain employs TRBV9 and TRBJ1-2; D remains unclear. This CDR3 reads CASSVDHGTNYGYTF. CDR3 bases: TGTGCCAGCAGCGTAGATCACGGAACTAACTATGGCTACACCTTC.